The T cell receptor (beta chain) described here comes from a study of PD-1 blockade in mismatch repair-deficient tumors (dated by TCRdb to about 2017). Study-wide context: The trial enrolled some 82 consecutive patients with under 15 mismatch repair-deficient cancer types between late 2013 and late 2016, all previously treated and progressing. Tumor-associated T cell clones were tracked in the peripheral blood of patients responding to PD-1 blockade by deep sequencing of TCR CDR3 regions.

For every enrolled patient, mismatch repair deficiency was confirmed by either polymerase chain reaction or immunohistochemistry. A few patients who responded to pembrolizumab therapy underwent TCR sequencing. The phase II trial prospectively evaluated PD-1 blockade with pembrolizumab in advanced mismatch repair-deficient cancers, independent of tissue of origin. Serial peripheral blood T cell samples were collected before and at multiple times after starting PD-1 blockade. Blood sampling times were reported as weeks after the first pembrolizumab dose. Including cysteine and phenylalanine, the CDR3 has 13 amino acids. CDR3 DNA is the only sequence kept; it has 39 bases, read in frame from the first base. For CDR1 and CDR2, the germline V gene (reference sequence) lists GTSNPN and SVGIG. Cut back by 4 bases and 1 base, the V and J ends lie 10 bases apart. The investigation overall reported the following: Clones residing in the tumor, which were often undetectable in blood before treatment, expanded quickly after pembrolizumab and then contracted, generally before radiologic responses.

Library prep was done by the immunoSEQ multiplex PCR assay. In its TCRdb copy, this immuneACCESS table keeps in-frame sequences only and misses some clones. Where compared with another copy, unresolved V genes explain less than half of these, and the others have no known cause. The sample table lists around 38,000 clones, roughly 80% of them with a count of one. Approximately 24% of the sample rests with the top ten. This clone has a count of ten or more. There is no known antigen for this receptor. No base quality values were provided; no much bigger clone lies one nucleotide off. Sequencing was performed on peripheral blood, taken 4 weeks after starting pembrolizumab. This clonotype originated in an adult with mismatch repair-deficient cancer. The chain is encoded by TRBV30 joined to TRBJ1-2; no confident D gene assignment can be made. The DNA sequence reads TGTGCCTGGACCCAGGAACATAACTATGGCTACACCTTC. Its amino acids are CAWTQEHNYGYTF.